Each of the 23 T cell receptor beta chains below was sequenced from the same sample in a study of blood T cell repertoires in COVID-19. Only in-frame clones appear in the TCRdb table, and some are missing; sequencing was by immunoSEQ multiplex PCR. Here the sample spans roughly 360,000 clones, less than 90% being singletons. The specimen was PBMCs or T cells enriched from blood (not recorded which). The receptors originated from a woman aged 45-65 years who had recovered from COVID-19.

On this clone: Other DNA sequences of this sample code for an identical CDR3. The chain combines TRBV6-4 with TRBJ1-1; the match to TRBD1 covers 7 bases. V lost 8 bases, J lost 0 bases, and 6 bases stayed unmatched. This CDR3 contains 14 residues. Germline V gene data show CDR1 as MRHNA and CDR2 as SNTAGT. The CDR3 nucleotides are TGTGCCAGCCGCAGGGACAGTCTGAACACTGAAGCTTTCTTT. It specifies CASRRDSLNTEAFF.

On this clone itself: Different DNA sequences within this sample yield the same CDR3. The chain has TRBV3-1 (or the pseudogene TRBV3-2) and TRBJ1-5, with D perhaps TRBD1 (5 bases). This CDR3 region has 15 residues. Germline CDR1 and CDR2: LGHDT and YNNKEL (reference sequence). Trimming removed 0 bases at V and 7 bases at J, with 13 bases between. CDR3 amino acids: CASSQDSGGSQPQHF. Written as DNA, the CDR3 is TGTGCCAGCAGCCAAGATAGCGGGGGGAGCCAGCCCCAGCATTTT.

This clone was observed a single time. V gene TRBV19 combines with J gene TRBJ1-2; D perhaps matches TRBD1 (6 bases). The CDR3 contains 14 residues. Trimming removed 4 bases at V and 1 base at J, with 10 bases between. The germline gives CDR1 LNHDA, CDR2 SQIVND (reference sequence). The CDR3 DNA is TGTGCCAGTAGTACGGGACATAATAACTATGGCTACACCTTC. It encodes CASSTGHNNYGYTF. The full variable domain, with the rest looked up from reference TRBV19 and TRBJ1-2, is DGGITQSPKYLFRKEGQNVTLSCEQNLNHDAMYWYRQDPGQGLRLIYYSQIVNDFQKGDIAEGYSVSREKKESFPLTVTSAQKNPTAFYLCASSTGHNNYGYTFGSGTRLTVV.

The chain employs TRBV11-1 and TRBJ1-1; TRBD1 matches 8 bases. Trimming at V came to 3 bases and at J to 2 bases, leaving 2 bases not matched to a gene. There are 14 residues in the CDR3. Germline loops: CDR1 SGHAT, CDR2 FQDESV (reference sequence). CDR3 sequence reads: CASSLGQVNTEAFF. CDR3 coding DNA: TGTGCCAGCAGCTTGGGACAGGTAAACACTGAAGCTTTCTTT. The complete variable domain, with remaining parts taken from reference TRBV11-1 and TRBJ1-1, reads EAEVAQSPRYKITEKSQAVAFWCDPISGHATLYWYRQILGQGPELLVQFQDESVVDDSQLPKDRFSAERLKGVDSTLKIQPAELGDSAMYLCASSLGQVNTEAFFGQGTRLTVV.

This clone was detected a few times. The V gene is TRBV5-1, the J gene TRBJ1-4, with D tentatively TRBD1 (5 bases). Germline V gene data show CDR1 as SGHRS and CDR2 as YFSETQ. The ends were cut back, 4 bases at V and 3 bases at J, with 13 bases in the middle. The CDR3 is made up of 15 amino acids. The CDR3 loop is CASSVSAGANEKLFF. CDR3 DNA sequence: TGCGCCAGCAGCGTATCCGCGGGGGCTAATGAAAAACTGTTTTTT.

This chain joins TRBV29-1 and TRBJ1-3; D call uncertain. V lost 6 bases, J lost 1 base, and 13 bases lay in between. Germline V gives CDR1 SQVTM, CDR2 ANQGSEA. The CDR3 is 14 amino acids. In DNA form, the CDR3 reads TGCAGCGTCCGAGGGCCAGGATCTGGAAACACCATATATTTT. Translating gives CSVRGPGSGNTIYF.

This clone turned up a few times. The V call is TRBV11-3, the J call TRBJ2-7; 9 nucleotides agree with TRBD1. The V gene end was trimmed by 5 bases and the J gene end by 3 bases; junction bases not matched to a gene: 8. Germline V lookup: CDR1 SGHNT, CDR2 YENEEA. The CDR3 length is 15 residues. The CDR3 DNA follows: TGTGCCAGCAGCGACCGGGACAGGGCACGCTACGAGCAGTACTTC. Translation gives CASSDRDRARYEQYF.

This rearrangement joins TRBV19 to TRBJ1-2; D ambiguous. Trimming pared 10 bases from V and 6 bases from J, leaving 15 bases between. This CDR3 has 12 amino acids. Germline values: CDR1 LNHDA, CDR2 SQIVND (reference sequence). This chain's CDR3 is CATRDTFHGYTF. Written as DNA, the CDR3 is TGTGCCACCCGCGACACCTTCCATGGCTACACCTTC.

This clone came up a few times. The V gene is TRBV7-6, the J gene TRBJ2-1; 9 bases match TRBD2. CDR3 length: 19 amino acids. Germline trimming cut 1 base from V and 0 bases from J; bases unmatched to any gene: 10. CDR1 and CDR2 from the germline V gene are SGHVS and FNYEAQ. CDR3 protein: CASSLEASGAPSSYNEQFF. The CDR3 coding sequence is TGTGCCAGCAGCTTAGAGGCTAGCGGGGCCCCTAGCTCCTACAATGAGCAGTTCTTC.

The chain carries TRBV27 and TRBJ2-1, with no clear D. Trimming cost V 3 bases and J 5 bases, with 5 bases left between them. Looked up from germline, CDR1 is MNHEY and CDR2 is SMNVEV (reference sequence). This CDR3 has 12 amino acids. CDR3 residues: CASSFRDNEQFF. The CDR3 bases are TGTGCCAGCAGTTTCCGGGACAATGAGCAGTTCTTC.

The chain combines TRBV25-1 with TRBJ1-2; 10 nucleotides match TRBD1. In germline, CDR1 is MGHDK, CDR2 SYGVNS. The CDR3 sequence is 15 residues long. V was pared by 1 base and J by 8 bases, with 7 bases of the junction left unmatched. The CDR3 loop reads CASSESGTGALGYTF. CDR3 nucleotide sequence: TGTGCCAGCAGTGAATCCGGGACAGGGGCACTGGGCTACACCTTC.

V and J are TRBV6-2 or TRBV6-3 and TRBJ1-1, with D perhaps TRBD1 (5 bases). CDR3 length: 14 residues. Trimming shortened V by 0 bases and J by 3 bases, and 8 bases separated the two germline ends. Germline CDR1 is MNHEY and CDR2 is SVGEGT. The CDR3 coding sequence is TGTGCCAGCAGTTACTCGTGGGGCGACACTGAAGCTTTCTTT. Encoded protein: CASSYSWGDTEAFF.

The CDR3 DNA reads as TGTGCCAGCAGCTTGGAAGGGAGTACAGCATGGAATGGCTACACCTTC. It translates to CASSLEGSTAWNGYTF. This chain connects TRBV11-2 to TRBJ1-2; D call uncertain. The CDR3 has 16 residues. Germline-derived CDR1 and CDR2 are SGHAT and FQNNGV. V lost 3 bases, J lost 6 bases, and 20 bases lay in between. Looking up the rest from reference TRBV11-2 and TRBJ1-2 gives the full variable domain: EAGVAQSPRYKIIEKRQSVAFWCNPISGHATLYWYQQILGQGPKLLIQFQNNGVVDDSQLPKDRFSAERLKGVDSTLKIQPAKLEDSAVYLCASSLEGSTAWNGYTFGSGTRLTVV.

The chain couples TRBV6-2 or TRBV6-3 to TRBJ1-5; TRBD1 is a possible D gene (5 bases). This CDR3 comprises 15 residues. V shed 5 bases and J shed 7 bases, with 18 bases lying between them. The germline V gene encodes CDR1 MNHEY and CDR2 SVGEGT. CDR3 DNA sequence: TGTGCCAGCAGTCAATGGCGCAGGGCAGGCCAGCCCCAGCATTTT. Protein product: CASSQWRRAGQPQHF.

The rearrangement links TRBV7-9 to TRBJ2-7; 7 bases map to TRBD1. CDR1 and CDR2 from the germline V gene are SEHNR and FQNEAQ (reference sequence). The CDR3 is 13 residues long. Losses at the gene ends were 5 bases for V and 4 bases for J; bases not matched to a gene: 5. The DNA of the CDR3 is TGTGCCAGCAGCCCGACAGGGAATTACGAGCAGTACTTC. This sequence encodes CASSPTGNYEQYF.

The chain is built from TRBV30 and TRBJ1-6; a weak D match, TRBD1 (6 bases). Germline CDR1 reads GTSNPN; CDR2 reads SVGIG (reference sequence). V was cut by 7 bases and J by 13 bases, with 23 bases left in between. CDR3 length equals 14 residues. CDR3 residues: CALGGHGLKDPLHF. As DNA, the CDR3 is TGTGCCTTGGGGGGGCACGGCCTGAAGGACCCCCTCCACTTT.

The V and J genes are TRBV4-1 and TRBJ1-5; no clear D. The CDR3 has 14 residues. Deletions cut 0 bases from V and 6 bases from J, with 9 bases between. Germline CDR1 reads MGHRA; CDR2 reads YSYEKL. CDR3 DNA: TGCGCCAGCAGCCAAGATGGGCGGGTTCAGCCCCAGCATTTT. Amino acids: CASSQDGRVQPQHF.

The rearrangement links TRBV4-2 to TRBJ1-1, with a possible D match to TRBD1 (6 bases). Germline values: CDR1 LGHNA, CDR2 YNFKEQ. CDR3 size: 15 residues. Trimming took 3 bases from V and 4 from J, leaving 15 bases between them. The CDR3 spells CASSHSRSGVTEAFF. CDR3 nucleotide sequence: TGTGCCAGCAGCCATAGCAGGTCAGGGGTCACTGAAGCTTTCTTT.

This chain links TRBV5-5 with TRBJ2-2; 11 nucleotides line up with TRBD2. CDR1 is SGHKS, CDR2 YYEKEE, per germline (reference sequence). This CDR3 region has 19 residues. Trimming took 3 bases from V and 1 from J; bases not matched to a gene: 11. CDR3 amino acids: CASSSRRVAGGRNTGELFF. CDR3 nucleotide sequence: TGTGCCAGCAGCTCCCGCCGAGTAGCGGGAGGGCGGAACACCGGGGAGCTGTTTTTT. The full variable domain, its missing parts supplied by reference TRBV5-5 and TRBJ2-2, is DAGVTQSPTHLIKTRGQQVTLRCSPISGHKSVSWYQQVLGQGPQFIFQYYEKEERGRGNFPDRFSARQFPNYSSELNVNALLLGDSALYLCASSSRRVAGGRNTGELFFGEGSRLTVL.

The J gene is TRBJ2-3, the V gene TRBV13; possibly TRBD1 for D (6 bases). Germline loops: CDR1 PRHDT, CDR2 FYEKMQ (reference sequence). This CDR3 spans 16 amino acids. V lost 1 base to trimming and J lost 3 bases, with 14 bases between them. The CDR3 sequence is CASSLEGTGRTDTQYF. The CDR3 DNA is TGTGCCAGCAGCTTAGAGGGAACAGGGAGAACAGATACGCAGTATTTT.

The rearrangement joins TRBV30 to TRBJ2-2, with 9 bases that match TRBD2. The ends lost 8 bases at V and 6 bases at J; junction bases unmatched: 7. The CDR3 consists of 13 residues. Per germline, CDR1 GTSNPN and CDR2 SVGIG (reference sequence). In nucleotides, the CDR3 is TGTGCCCATAGCGGGAGACCTTCCGGGGAGCTGTTTTTT. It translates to CAHSGRPSGELFF.

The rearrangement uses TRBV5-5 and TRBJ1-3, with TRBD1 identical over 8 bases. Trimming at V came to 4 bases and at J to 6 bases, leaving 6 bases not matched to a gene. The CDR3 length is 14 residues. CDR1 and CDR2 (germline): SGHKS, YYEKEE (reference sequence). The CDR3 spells CASSVAGQANTIYF. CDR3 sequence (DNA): TGTGCCAGCAGCGTCGCGGGACAGGCAAACACCATATATTTT.

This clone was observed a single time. The CDR3 protein is CASSLLAGIYNEQFF. The CDR3, as DNA: TGCGCCAGCAGCTTACTAGCGGGAATCTACAATGAGCAGTTCTTC. This chain links TRBV5-1 with TRBJ2-1; TRBD2 aligns across 10 bases. The germline V gene encodes CDR1 SGHRS and CDR2 YFSETQ. The CDR3 covers 15 residues. V gave up 2 bases and J gave up 3 bases; unmatched junction bases: 2.